This TCR beta chain stems from a study of blood T cell repertoires in COVID-19 (dated by TCRdb to the early 2020s). Context from the whole study: Samples from collaborators originated in the United States, Italy and Spain and spanned both the acute and convalescent phases of COVID-19. The prospective study material was composed of cDNA or gDNA derived from T cells, B-cell-depleted T cells, or PBMCs. Deeply sampled blood TCRbeta repertoires from subjects exposed to, actively infected with, or recovered from COVID-19 were included in the dataset. The repertoires were released in a freely available public database intended as a resource for research on the immune response to SARS-CoV-2. Where available, HLA class I and class II types were taken from metadata supplied by the sample provider and were not determined by assay-based typing. The sample metadata nearly always contained a de-identified subject ID, COVID-19 status, age in years and sex. The samples were drawn from the first 160 participants of the ongoing ImmuneRACE study and from some 1,300 subjects provided by 6 global collaborators.

According to the germline V gene, CDR1 reads SGHDT and CDR2 reads YYEEEE. Taken from cysteine to phenylalanine, the CDR3 has 14 residues. Kept here is only the CDR3 DNA, which spans 42 bases and is read in frame from base 1. Cut back by 4 bases and 1 base, the V and J ends lie 8 bases apart. Whole blood was collected in K2EDTA tubes by collaborating institutions according to the institutions' own protocols. For TCRbeta analysis, collaborators shipped samples as frozen whole blood, isolated PBMCs, or DNA extracted from either of those sample types. TCRbeta CDR3 regions were amplified from genomic DNA using the immunoSEQ Assay, a bias-controlled multiplex PCR. In the original analysis: Nucleated cell counts per sample were estimated from amplification of reference gene primers within the assay. To quantify the absolute abundance of each unique TCRbeta CDR3 rearrangement, sequence reads were collapsed and filtered. For each sample, productive Simpson clonality was calculated by taking the square root of Simpson's diversity index across productive rearrangements. Imported from immuneACCESS, the table was reduced by TCRdb to in-frame sequences with V and J called. These copies leave out some clones; in studies compared against another copy, an unresolved V gene accounts for under half, and the cause of the remainder is not known. V, J and clone size are those of that table, while D and trimming were read from the DNA. In all, the sample holds approximately 15,000 clones, and around 83% of those were seen once. Roughly a third of the sample belongs to the ten largest clones.

On this clone: No cognate antigen has been identified for it. Per-base quality was not reported, and no clone a single base away is much larger than it.

Results and caveats for the whole study, not just this receptor: Clinical and demographic metadata were provided uncurated, with the amount varying by source and participant.

Sequencing input: peripheral blood. The source of this sequence is a man aged 50 or older with active COVID-19. This chain joins TRBV5-6 to TRBJ2-2, with a weak D call of TRBD2 (5 bases match). The CDR3 region: CASSRRENTGELFF. In nucleotide form, the sequence is TGTGCCAGCAGCAGACGGGAGAACACCGGGGAGCTGTTTTTT.